What follows are 30 T cell receptor beta chains derived from one specimen sequenced in a study of T-cell memory formation after mild COVID-19. TCRdb passed the 5' RACE reads through MiXCR, listing each CDR3 protein once. The table shows fewer than 700,000 distinct CDR3 sequences, with less than 25% occurring only once. Sequenced input: PBMCs or a T cell subset sorted from them (not recorded which). The receptors shown here come from an adult woman who had mild COVID-19 (a few samples of this study predate the infection). Cell type and time point are not known.

This chain uses TRBV11-2 with TRBJ2-5; D is uncertain. The CDR3 consists of 12 residues. V was pared by 4 bases and J by 5 bases, with 8 bases between. Germline values: CDR1 SGHAT, CDR2 FQNNGV. CDR3 coding DNA: TGTGCCAGCAGCTCGACTGAGGAGACCCAGTACTTC. Protein sequence: CASSSTEETQYF.

This chain links TRBV4-3 with TRBJ2-7; a weak D match, TRBD1 (6 bases). Trimming shortened V by 2 bases and J by 3 bases, and 11 bases separated the two germline ends. The CDR3 length is 14 residues. CDR1 is LGHNA, CDR2 YSLEER, per germline. The CDR3 nucleotides read TGCGCCAGCAGCCAATACCTACAGGGCTACGAGCAGTACTTC. This encodes CASSQYLQGYEQYF.

In this sample, this clonotype turned up a few times. The rearrangement uses TRBV6-5 and TRBJ1-5; D might be TRBD1 (6 bases). This CDR3 spans 14 amino acids. V was clipped by 5 bases and J by 5 bases, with 13 bases between them. CDR1 and CDR2 (germline): MNHEY, SVGAGI. The CDR3 region is CASSPNPGDQPQHF. The CDR3 DNA reads TGTGCCAGCAGTCCCAATCCAGGGGATCAGCCCCAGCATTTT.

The V call is TRBV4-3, the J call TRBJ2-1, with 9 nucleotides matching TRBD2. In germline, CDR1 is LGHNA, CDR2 YSLEER. This CDR3 spans 17 amino acids. J gave up 0 bases and V 0 bases, and 3 bases lay outside the gene matches. The CDR3 bases are TGCGCCAGCAGCCAAGAGAGACTAGCGGTCTCCTACAATGAGCAGTTCTTC. It yields the protein CASSQERLAVSYNEQFF.

This clonotype appeared a few times. The V and J genes are TRBV30 and TRBJ1-5; 9 positions match TRBD1. Germline values: CDR1 GTSNPN, CDR2 SVGIG (reference sequence). The CDR3 length is 13 residues. Trimming cost V 0 bases and J 7 bases; bases outside gene matches: 1. CDR3 bases: TGTGCCTGGAGTGTAGGACAGGGGCAGCCCCAGCATTTT. Translation: CAWSVGQGQPQHF.

The V call is TRBV6-2 or TRBV6-3, the J call TRBJ2-7; TRBD2 is a possible D gene (5 bases). CDR1 and CDR2 (germline): MNHEY, SVGEGT. Deletions cut 8 bases from V and 0 bases from J, with 14 bases between. The CDR3 length is 14 residues. This chain's CDR3 is CASHLTGSSYEQYF. The CDR3 nucleotides are TGTGCCAGCCACCTTACGGGGAGCTCCTACGAGCAGTACTTC.

The chain employs TRBV12-3 or TRBV12-4 and TRBJ2-7; D possibly corresponds to TRBD2 (6 bases). The CDR3 consists of 17 residues. Deletions cut 2 bases from V and 2 bases from J, with 19 bases between. The CDR3 DNA is TGTGCCAGCAGTTTACCCGGCGGGGCAGGGAAACCCTACGAGCAGTACTTC. It is translated as CASSLPGGAGKPYEQYF.

The chain recombines TRBV7-6 with TRBJ2-7, with 9 bases identical to TRBD1. The CDR3 extends over 16 amino acids. CDR1 SGHVS and CDR2 FNYEAQ come from the germline V gene. Unmatched junction bases numbered 13, after V lost 5 bases and J lost 5 bases. CDR3 in DNA: TGTGCCAGCAGCCTTAATCCGGGACAGGGTAACGACGAGCAGTACTTC. Protein sequence: CASSLNPGQGNDEQYF. The full variable domain, with the rest looked up from reference TRBV7-6 and TRBJ2-7, is GAGVSQSPRYKVTKRGQDVALRCDPISGHVSLYWYRQALGQGPEFLTYFNYEAQQDKSGLPNDRFSAERPEGSISTLTIQRTEQRDSAMYRCASSLNPGQGNDEQYFGPGTRLTVT.

The V gene is TRBV5-4, the J gene TRBJ2-2; D perhaps matches TRBD2 (6 bases). CDR3 length: 16 residues. CDR1 SGHNT and CDR2 YYREEE come from the germline V gene (reference sequence). V lost 1 base and J 4 bases, leaving 14 bases between the germline ends. CDR3 DNA: TGTGCCAGCAGCTTGCCCGGACGAGCGGGCACCGGGGAGCTGTTTTTT. Protein sequence: CASSLPGRAGTGELFF.

This clonotype was counted many times. The V call is TRBV12-3 or TRBV12-4, the J call TRBJ2-7; 9 bases are shared with TRBD1. The CDR3 consists of 13 residues. V dropped 6 bases and J dropped 3; count of bases not matched to a gene: 3. The CDR3 is CASSWGQGYEQYF. In DNA, the CDR3 is TGTGCCAGCAGCTGGGGACAGGGCTACGAGCAGTACTTC.

This chain connects TRBV18 to TRBJ2-1, with a weak D call TRBD2 (7 bases). The length of the CDR3 is 17 residues. V gave up 8 bases and J gave up 3 bases, with 23 bases separating them. Germline assignment: CDR1 KGHSH and CDR2 LQKENI. CDR3 residues: CASPGARLREDYNEQFF. The CDR3 nucleotides read TGTGCCAGCCCGGGGGCTCGCCTTCGGGAGGACTACAATGAGCAGTTCTTC.

V and J are TRBV19 and TRBJ2-2; D ambiguous. With 5 bases removed from V and 3 bases from J, the gap between germline ends came to 13 bases. The CDR3 has 15 amino acids. The V gene's germline CDR1 is LNHDA and CDR2 SQIVND (reference sequence). CDR3 coding DNA: TGTGCCAGTAGTTTCCTCCTCCGTTACACCGGGGAGCTGTTTTTT. Translating gives CASSFLLRYTGELFF.

Many counts were recorded for this clonotype. The V gene is TRBV7-7, the J gene TRBJ2-1; 11 nucleotides agree with TRBD2. V dropped 5 bases and J dropped 5; count of bases not matched to a gene: 5. The CDR3 length is 15 residues. Per germline, CDR1 SSHAT and CDR2 FNYEAQ (reference sequence). The CDR3 is CASSPLSGGDNEQFF. DNA for the CDR3: TGTGCCAGCAGCCCCCTTAGCGGGGGGGACAATGAGCAGTTCTTC.

The chain uses TRBV12-3 or TRBV12-4 and TRBJ2-7; D possibly corresponds to TRBD1 (6 bases). The V end lost 2 bases, the J end lost 1 base, and 12 bases lay between the germline ends. CDR3 length: 15 residues. The CDR3 sequence is CASSLSGTPSYEQYF. In DNA form, the CDR3 reads TGTGCCAGCAGTTTATCAGGGACACCTTCCTACGAGCAGTACTTC.

In DNA form, the CDR3 reads TGTGCCAGCAGTTACTCGCGCGACAGGGGAACCTACGAGCAGTACTTC. This gives the protein CASSYSRDRGTYEQYF. The rearrangement uses TRBV6-5 and TRBJ2-7, with TRBD1 matching over 8 bases. The germline CDR1 and CDR2 sequences are MNHEY and SVGAGI. CDR3 size: 16 residues. V lost 0 bases to trimming and J lost 2 bases; unmatched junction nucleotides: 6.

A few counts support this clonotype. The chain links TRBV6-6 to TRBJ2-1; tentative D call: TRBD1 (5 bases). Germline values: CDR1 MNHNY, CDR2 SVGAGI (reference sequence). The CDR3 contains 15 residues. Trimming shortened V by 5 bases and J by 4 bases, and 15 bases separated the two germline ends. DNA for the CDR3: TGTGCCAGCAGTCAAGGGGCCCCCCTTTACAATGAGCAGTTCTTC. It translates to CASSQGAPLYNEQFF.

This clonotype was picked up a small number of times. The chain uses TRBV3-1 and TRBJ1-4; D may be TRBD1 (5 bases). Trimming left V 5 bases short and J 3 bases short, with 13 bases between. In germline, CDR1 is LGHDT, CDR2 YNNKEL (reference sequence). The CDR3 contains 15 residues. The CDR3 is CASSYLGVANEKLFF. CDR3 nucleotide sequence: TGTGCCAGCAGCTACCTAGGGGTGGCTAATGAAAAACTGTTTTTT. The full variable domain, completed using reference TRBV3-1 and TRBJ1-4, is DTAVSQTPKYLVTQMGNDKSIKCEQNLGHDTMYWYKQDSKKFLKIMFSYNNKELIINETVPNRFSPKSPDKAHLNLHINSLELGDSAVYFCASSYLGVANEKLFFGSGTQLSVL.

This clonotype was detected only a few times. The J gene is TRBJ2-5, the V gene TRBV5-1; TRBD2 matches 8 bases. The CDR3 is 15 residues long. Germline lookup yields CDR1 SGHRS and CDR2 YFSETQ. Trimming cost V 4 bases and J 5 bases; bases outside gene matches: 10. CDR3 sequence: CASSKTGTSRETQYF. CDR3 sequence (DNA): TGCGCCAGCAGCAAAACCGGGACTAGTAGGGAGACCCAGTACTTC.

This clonotype was seen more than once but under ten times. The chain recombines TRBV5-1 with TRBJ2-5; D possibly corresponds to TRBD1 (6 bases). The CDR3 spans 14 residues. Trimming took 2 bases from V and 5 from J, leaving 13 bases between them. Germline V gene lookup returns CDR1 SGHRS and CDR2 YFSETQ. CDR3 region: CASSLTGSAETQYF. CDR3 nucleotide sequence: TGCGCCAGCAGCTTAACAGGGTCAGCCGAGACCCAGTACTTC.

The gene calls are TRBV27 and TRBJ2-7; 7 bases line up with TRBD1. V lost 6 bases, J lost 2 bases, and 13 bases stayed unmatched. CDR1 is MNHEY, CDR2 SMNVEV, per germline (reference sequence). The CDR3 is 16 residues long. Here the CDR3 DNA reads TGTGCCAGCAGGGTGTGGATGGGACAGTTAGCCTACGAGCAGTACTTC. Amino acid sequence: CASRVWMGQLAYEQYF.

The chain joins TRBV7-2 to TRBJ2-5, with 7 bases lining up with TRBD1. V dropped 5 bases and J dropped 3; count of bases not matched to a gene: 3. This CDR3 is built from 13 residues. The V gene's germline CDR1 is SGHTA and CDR2 FQGNSA. The CDR3: CASSQGTEETQYF. In DNA, the CDR3 is TGTGCCAGCAGCCAGGGGACAGAAGAGACCCAGTACTTC.

This chain connects TRBV20-1 to TRBJ1-5; no reliable D call. CDR1 and CDR2 (germline): DFQATT, SNEGSKA (reference sequence). V dropped 5 bases and J dropped 6 bases, with 14 bases sitting between them. This CDR3 comprises 13 residues. CDR3 in amino acids: CSASFTAGQPQHF. CDR3 DNA: TGCAGTGCTTCCTTTACGGCGGGTCAGCCCCAGCATTTT.

This clonotype was seen a single time. This chain uses TRBV5-5 with TRBJ2-7, with 7 bases aligning to TRBD1. The junction had 7 bases not matched to a gene; V was cut back by 0 bases and J by 4 bases. Germline-derived CDR1 and CDR2 are SGHKS and YYEKEE (reference sequence). This CDR3 is 15 amino acids long. The CDR3 nucleotides read TGTGCCAGCAGCTTGGCCAGGGACAGTGTATACGAGCAGTACTTC. Translation: CASSLARDSVYEQYF.

This clonotype has only a few counts. The CDR3: CASSKTQGALGEQFF. The DNA of the CDR3 is TGTGCCAGCAGCAAGACACAGGGGGCCTTAGGTGAGCAGTTCTTC. The rearrangement links TRBV9 to TRBJ2-1; the match to TRBD1 covers 9 bases. CDR1 SGDLS and CDR2 YYNGEE come from the germline V gene. CDR3 length: 15 residues. V dropped 4 bases and J dropped 9; count of bases not matched to a gene: 11. The full variable domain, rest sourced from reference TRBV9 and TRBJ2-1, is DSGVTQTPKHLITATGQRVTLRCSPRSGDLSVYWYQQSLDQGLQFLIQYYNGEERAKGNILERFSAQQFPDLHSELNLSSLELGDSALYFCASSKTQGALGEQFFGPGTRLTVL.

The chain employs TRBV20-1 and TRBJ2-1, with 8 nucleotides matching TRBD2. Losses at the gene ends were 5 bases for V and 4 bases for J; bases not matched to a gene: 10. Germline-derived CDR1 and CDR2 are DFQATT and SNEGSKA (reference sequence). The CDR3 totals 15 residues. The DNA of the CDR3 is TGCAGTGCTCTCCGGACTAGCTCGGGATACAATGAGCAGTTCTTC. This translates into CSALRTSSGYNEQFF.

The chain carries TRBV29-1 and TRBJ2-3; D may correspond to TRBD1 or TRBD2 (5 bases each). Trimming took off 3 bases at V and 2 bases at J, with 9 bases between the two ends. Germline loops: CDR1 SQVTM, CDR2 ANQGSEA. The CDR3 sequence is 13 residues long. The CDR3 spells CSVDGDPTDTQYF. The CDR3 coding sequence is TGCAGCGTTGATGGGGACCCCACAGATACGCAGTATTTT.

The J gene is TRBJ1-1, the V gene TRBV6-5, with a tentative D call TRBD1 (5 bases). The CDR3 runs to 15 residues. V was pared by 0 bases and J by 3 bases, with 11 bases between. The germline V gene encodes CDR1 MNHEY and CDR2 SVGAGI. This CDR3 reads CASSYSDQGDTEAFF. The DNA for the CDR3 is TGTGCCAGCAGTTACTCGGATCAGGGAGACACTGAAGCTTTCTTT.

The chain couples TRBV3-1 to TRBJ2-3; D uncertain. Germline CDR1 is LGHDT and CDR2 is YNNKEL (reference sequence). The ends were cut back, 1 base at V and 5 bases at J, with 10 bases in the middle. The CDR3 loop spans 14 amino acids. The CDR3 nucleotides are TGTGCCAGCAGCCAAGGATCCTCGGGAGATACGCAGTATTTT. Its translation: CASSQGSSGDTQYF.

This chain links TRBV20-1 with TRBJ1-2; the D gene is possibly TRBD1 (5 bases). This CDR3 is built from 15 residues. CDR1 and CDR2 from the germline V gene are DFQATT and SNEGSKA (reference sequence). CDR3 coding DNA: TGCATCACCAACGTACCAGGGAGGGGTAACTATGGCTACACCTTC. The encoded protein is CITNVPGRGNYGYTF.

The CDR3 DNA is TGTGCCTGGAGTGCACGAAGGGTGGGGTATAATTCACCCCTCCACTTT. Protein product: CAWSARRVGYNSPLHF. The J gene is TRBJ1-6, the V gene TRBV30; D unresolved. This CDR3 region has 16 residues. Deletions cut 1 base from V and 4 bases from J, with 14 bases between. The germline gives CDR1 GTSNPN, CDR2 SVGIG (reference sequence). Supplemented by reference TRBV30 and TRBJ1-6, the full variable domain reads SQTIHQWPATLVQPVGSPLSLECTVEGTSNPNLYWYRQAAGRGLQLLFYSVGIGQISSEVPQNLSASRPQDRQFILSSKKLLLSDSGFYLCAWSARRVGYNSPLHFGNGTRLTVT.